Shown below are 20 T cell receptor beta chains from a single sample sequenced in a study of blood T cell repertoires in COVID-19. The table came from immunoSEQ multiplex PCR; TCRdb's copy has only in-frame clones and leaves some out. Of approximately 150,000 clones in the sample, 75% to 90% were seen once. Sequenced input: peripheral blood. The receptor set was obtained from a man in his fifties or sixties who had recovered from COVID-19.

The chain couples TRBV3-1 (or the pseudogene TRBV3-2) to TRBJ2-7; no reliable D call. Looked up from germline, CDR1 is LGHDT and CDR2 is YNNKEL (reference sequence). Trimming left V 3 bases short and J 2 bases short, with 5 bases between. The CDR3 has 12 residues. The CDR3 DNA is TGTGCCAGCAGCCAGAGAACCTACGAGCAGTACTTC. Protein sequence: CASSQRTYEQYF.

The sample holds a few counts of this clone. The chain's CDR3 is CASSLGQGPNSPLHF. The CDR3 DNA reads TGCGCCAGCAGCTTGGGGCAGGGGCCTAATTCACCCCTCCACTTT. The chain carries TRBV5-1 and TRBJ1-6; perhaps TRBD1 as D (6 bases). Germline V lookup: CDR1 SGHRS, CDR2 YFSETQ. The V gene lost 0 bases and the J gene lost 6 bases, with 10 bases spanning the gap. This CDR3 region has 15 residues.

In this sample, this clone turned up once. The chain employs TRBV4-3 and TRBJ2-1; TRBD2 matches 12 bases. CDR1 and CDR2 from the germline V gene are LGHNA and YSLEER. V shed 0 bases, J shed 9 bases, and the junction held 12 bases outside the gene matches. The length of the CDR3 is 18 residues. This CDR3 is CASSQDLLAGGLRSEQFF. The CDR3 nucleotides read TGCGCCAGCAGCCAAGACCTTCTAGCGGGGGGGTTAAGGAGTGAGCAGTTCTTC.

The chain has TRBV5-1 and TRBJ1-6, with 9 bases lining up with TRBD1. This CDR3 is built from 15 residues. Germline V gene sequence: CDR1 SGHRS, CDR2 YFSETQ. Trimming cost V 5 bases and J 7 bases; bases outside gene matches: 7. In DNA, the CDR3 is TGCGCCAGCAGTCAGGATGGACAGGGGAATTCACCCCTCCACTTT. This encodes CASSQDGQGNSPLHF.

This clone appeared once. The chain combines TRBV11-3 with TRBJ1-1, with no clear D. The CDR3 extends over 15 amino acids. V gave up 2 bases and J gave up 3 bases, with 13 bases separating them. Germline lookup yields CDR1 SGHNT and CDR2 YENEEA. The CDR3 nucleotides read TGTGCCAGCAGCTTAACCTATGGGGAGGACACTGAAGCTTTCTTT. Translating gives CASSLTYGEDTEAFF.

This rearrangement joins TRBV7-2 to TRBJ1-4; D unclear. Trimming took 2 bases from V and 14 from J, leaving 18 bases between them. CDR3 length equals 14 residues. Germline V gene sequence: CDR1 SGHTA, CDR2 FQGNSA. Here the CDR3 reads CASSLSPEIGSLFF. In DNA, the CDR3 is TGTGCCAGCAGCTTATCACCGGAGATAGGGAGTCTGTTTTTT.

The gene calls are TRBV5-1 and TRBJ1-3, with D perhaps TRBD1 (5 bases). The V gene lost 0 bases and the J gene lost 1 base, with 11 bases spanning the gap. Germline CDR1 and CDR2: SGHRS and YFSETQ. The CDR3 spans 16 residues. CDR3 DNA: TGCGCCAGCAGCTTGGATGGCAGGGCGTCTGGAAACACCATATATTTT. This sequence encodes CASSLDGRASGNTIYF.

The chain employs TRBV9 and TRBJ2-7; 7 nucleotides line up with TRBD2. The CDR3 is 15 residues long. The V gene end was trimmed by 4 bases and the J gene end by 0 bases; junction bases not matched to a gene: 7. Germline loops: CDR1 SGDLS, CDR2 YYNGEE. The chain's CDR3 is CASSPPSGASYEQYF. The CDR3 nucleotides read TGTGCCAGCAGCCCCCCGAGCGGGGCCTCCTACGAGCAGTACTTC.

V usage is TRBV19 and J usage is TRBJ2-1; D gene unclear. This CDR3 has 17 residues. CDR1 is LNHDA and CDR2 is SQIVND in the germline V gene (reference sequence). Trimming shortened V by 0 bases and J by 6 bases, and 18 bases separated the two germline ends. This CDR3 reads CASSIDNRGVGRNEQFF. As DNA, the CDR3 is TGTGCCAGTAGTATAGATAATCGAGGTGTTGGTCGCAATGAGCAGTTCTTC.

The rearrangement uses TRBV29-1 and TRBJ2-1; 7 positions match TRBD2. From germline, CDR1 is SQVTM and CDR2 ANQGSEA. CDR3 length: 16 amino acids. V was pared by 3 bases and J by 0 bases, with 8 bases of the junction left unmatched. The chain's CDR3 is CSVDPWGGSSYNEQFF. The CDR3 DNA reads TGCAGCGTTGACCCCTGGGGGGGGAGCTCCTACAATGAGCAGTTCTTC.

CDR3 coding DNA: TGTGCCAGCAGCCAACACAACAGGGTTAGCACCGGGGAGCTGTTTTTT. It specifies CASSQHNRVSTGELFF. The chain combines TRBV14 with TRBJ2-2; possibly TRBD1 for D (6 bases). V was clipped by 2 bases and J by 4 bases, with 14 bases between them. Germline loops: CDR1 SGHDN, CDR2 FVKESK. The CDR3 consists of 16 residues.

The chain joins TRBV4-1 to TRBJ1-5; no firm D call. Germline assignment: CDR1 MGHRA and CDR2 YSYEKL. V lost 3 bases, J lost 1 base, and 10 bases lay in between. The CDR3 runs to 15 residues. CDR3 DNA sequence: TGCGCCAGCAGCCACGCGGCGGGGAGCAATCAGCCCCAGCATTTT. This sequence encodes CASSHAAGSNQPQHF.

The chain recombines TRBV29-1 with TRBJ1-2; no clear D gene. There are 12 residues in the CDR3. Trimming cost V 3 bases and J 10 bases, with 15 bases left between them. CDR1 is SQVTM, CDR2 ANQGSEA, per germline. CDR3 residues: CSVDRGRVAYTF. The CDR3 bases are TGCAGCGTTGATCGCGGGCGGGTGGCCTACACCTTC. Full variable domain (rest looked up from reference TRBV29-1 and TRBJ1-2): SAVISQKPSRDICQRGTSLTIQCQVDSQVTMMFWYRQQPGQSLTLIATANQGSEATYESGFVIDKFPISRPNLTFSTLTVSNMSPEDSSIYLCSVDRGRVAYTFGSGTRLTVV.

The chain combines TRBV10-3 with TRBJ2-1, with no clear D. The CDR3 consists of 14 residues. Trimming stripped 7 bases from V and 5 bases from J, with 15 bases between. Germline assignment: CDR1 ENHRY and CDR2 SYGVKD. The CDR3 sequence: CAITDQRIHNEQFF. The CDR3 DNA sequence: TGTGCCATCACCGACCAGAGGATCCACAATGAGCAGTTCTTC.

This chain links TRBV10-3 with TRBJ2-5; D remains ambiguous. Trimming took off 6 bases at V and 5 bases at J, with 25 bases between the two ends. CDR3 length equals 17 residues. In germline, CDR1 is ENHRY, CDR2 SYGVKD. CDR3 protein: CAISGTPQVVDRETQYF. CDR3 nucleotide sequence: TGTGCCATCAGCGGAACCCCCCAGGTAGTCGATAGGGAGACCCAGTACTTC.

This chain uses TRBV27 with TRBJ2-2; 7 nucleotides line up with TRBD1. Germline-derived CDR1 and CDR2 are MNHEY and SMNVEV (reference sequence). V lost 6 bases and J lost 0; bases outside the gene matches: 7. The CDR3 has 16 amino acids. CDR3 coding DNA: TGTGCCAGCAGATACACGACAGGGACGAACACCGGGGAGCTGTTTTTT. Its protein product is CASRYTTGTNTGELFF.

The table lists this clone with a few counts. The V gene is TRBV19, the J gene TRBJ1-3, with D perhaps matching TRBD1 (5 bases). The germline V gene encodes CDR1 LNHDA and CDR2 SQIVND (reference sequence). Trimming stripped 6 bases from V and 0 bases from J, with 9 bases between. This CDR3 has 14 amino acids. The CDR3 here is CASSLQVSGNTIYF. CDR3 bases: TGTGCCAGTAGCCTACAGGTCTCTGGAAACACCATATATTTT.

CDR3 loop: CASSYTSGGYNEQFF. CDR3 coding DNA: TGTGCCAGCAGCTACACTAGCGGGGGTTACAATGAGCAGTTCTTC. The chain joins TRBV11-2 to TRBJ2-1, with TRBD2 matching 11 bases. Looked up from germline, CDR1 is SGHAT and CDR2 is FQNNGV. V was clipped by 4 bases and J by 4 bases; unmatched bases: 3. The length of the CDR3 is 15 residues.

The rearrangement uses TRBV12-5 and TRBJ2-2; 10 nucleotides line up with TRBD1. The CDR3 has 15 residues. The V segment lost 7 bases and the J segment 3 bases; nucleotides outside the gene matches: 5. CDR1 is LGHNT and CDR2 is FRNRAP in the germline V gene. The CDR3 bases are TGTGCTAGTGCCCTGGACAGGGGGGACACCGGGGAGCTGTTTTTT. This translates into CASALDRGDTGELFF.

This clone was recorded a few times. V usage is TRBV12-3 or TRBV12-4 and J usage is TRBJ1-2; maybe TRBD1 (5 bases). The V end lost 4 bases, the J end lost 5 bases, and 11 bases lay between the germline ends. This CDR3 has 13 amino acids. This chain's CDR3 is CASSYWEGYGYTF. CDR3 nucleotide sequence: TGTGCCAGCAGTTATTGGGAGGGGTATGGCTACACCTTC.